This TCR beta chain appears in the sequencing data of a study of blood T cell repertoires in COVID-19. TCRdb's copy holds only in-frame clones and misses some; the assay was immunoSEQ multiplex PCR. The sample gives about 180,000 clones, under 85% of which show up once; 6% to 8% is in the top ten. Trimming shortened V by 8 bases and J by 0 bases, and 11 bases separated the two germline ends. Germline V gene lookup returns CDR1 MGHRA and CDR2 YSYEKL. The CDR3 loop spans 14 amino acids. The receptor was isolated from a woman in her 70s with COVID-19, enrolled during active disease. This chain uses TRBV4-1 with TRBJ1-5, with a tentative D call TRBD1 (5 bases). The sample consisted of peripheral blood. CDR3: CASGPGYSNQPQHF. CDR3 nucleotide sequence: TGCGCCAGCGGGCCAGGGTATAGCAATCAGCCCCAGCATTTT.